This TCR beta chain derives from a study of neurological immune-mediated disorders. At least ten counts were recorded for this clonotype. The junction and the germline gene differ at one end; a read error may be behind it. This CDR3 contains 14 residues. Germline V gene lookup returns CDR1 MNHEY and CDR2 SVGEGT. TCRdb reprocessed the 5' RACE reads via MiXCR and lists one record per CDR3 protein. The sample yields 95,000 or so distinct CDR3 sequences, approximately 3.3% seen once. This sequence joins TRBV6-2 or TRBV6-3 and TRBJ1-5, with 10 bases fitting TRBD1. This receptor was obtained from a woman aged 18-29 years with multiple sclerosis. The source material was PBMCs. Written as DNA, the CDR3 is TGTGCCAGCAGTTTGGACAGGGGGAATCGGCCCCAGCATTTT. Amino acid sequence: CASSLDRGNRPQHF.